The 9 T cell receptor beta chains listed next were all sequenced from one sample in a study of regulatory T cells in long-lasting Graves disease. In building TCR beta libraries, iRepertoire HTBI primers were used together with Arm-PCR of CDR3 regions. TCRdb itself ran the multiplex PCR reads through MiXCR, one entry per CDR3 protein. The sample consists of 500,000 or so distinct CDR3 sequences, roughly 15% of them appearing once. Specified time point: newly diagnosed GD, antithyroid drugs for less than 3 months. Isolated PBMC RNA provided the starting material for the TCR library. The data also belong to a second study, concerning T cells in Graves' hyperthyroidism and ophthalmopathy.

The sequenced sample was peripheral blood mononuclear cells (PBMCs), obtained at new diagnosis, from a patient treated with antithyroid drugs. These receptors came from a woman in her forties or fifties with Graves disease.

The chain recombines TRBV5-4 with TRBJ2-7; 10 bases are a match to TRBD2. V was pared by 1 base and J by 4 bases, with 5 bases of the junction left unmatched. Germline V gene data show CDR1 as SGHNT and CDR2 as YYREEE (reference sequence). This CDR3 has 15 amino acids. CDR3 in amino acids: CASSLNLAGVYEQYF. The CDR3 DNA follows: TGTGCCAGCAGCTTGAATCTAGCGGGAGTTTACGAGCAGTACTTC.

The chain links TRBV30 to TRBJ2-1; the D gene is possibly TRBD2 (6 bases). This CDR3 comprises 17 residues. The V end was cut by 3 bases, the J end by 3 bases, with 21 bases between. CDR1 and CDR2 from the germline V gene are GTSNPN and SVGIG (reference sequence). The chain's CDR3 is CAWSGNLAERNYNEQFF. CDR3 nucleotide sequence: TGTGCCTGGAGCGGAAACTTAGCGGAAAGAAACTACAATGAGCAGTTCTTC.

This clonotype showed up many times. The CDR3 bases are TGTGCCAGCAGACGGGACATAACTCTGGGGTACGAGCAGTACTTC. This sequence encodes CASRRDITLGYEQYF. This rearrangement joins TRBV28 to TRBJ2-7; perhaps TRBD1 as D (6 bases). Germline-derived CDR1 and CDR2 are MDHEN and SYDVKM. The CDR3 is 15 amino acids. Trimming took 6 bases from V and 4 from J, leaving 19 bases between them. Full variable domain (remainder filled in from reference TRBV28 and TRBJ2-7): DVKVTQSSRYLVKRTGEKVFLECVQDMDHENMFWYRQDPGLGLRLIYFSYDVKMKEKGDIPEGYSVSREKKERFSLILESASTNQTSMYLCASRRDITLGYEQYFGPGTRLTVT.

The table lists this clonotype with a few counts. The V gene is TRBV6-2 or TRBV6-3, the J gene TRBJ2-2; 8 nucleotides agree with TRBD2. Germline CDR1 reads MNHEY; CDR2 reads SVGEGT. The CDR3 is 15 residues long. The ends lost 2 bases at V and 4 bases at J; junction bases unmatched: 3. CDR3 sequence reads: CASSYVAGGTGELFF. DNA of the CDR3: TGTGCCAGCAGTTACGTGGCGGGGGGCACCGGGGAGCTGTTTTTT.

In its sample, this clonotype was seen a few times. This chain links TRBV27 with TRBJ2-7; TRBD1 is a possible D gene (6 bases). Germline V lookup: CDR1 MNHEY, CDR2 SMNVEV (reference sequence). The ends were cut back, 4 bases at V and 3 bases at J, with 13 bases in the middle. This CDR3 contains 14 residues. CDR3: CASSSNRESYEQYF. Written as DNA, the CDR3 is TGTGCCAGCAGTTCTAACAGGGAGAGCTACGAGCAGTACTTC.

This clonotype has a count of ten or more. The chain couples TRBV6-1 to TRBJ2-5; 8 nucleotides match TRBD2. CDR1 MNHNS and CDR2 SASEGT come from the germline V gene. CDR3 length equals 16 residues. V lost 0 bases, J lost 5 bases, and 8 bases stayed unmatched. The CDR3 is CASSEAEREFSETQYF. The CDR3 DNA reads TGTGCCAGCAGTGAAGCGGAGCGGGAGTTTAGTGAGACCCAGTACTTC.

This clonotype was detected ten times or more. The chain combines TRBV3-1 with TRBJ1-1, with D unresolved. The CDR3 spans 15 residues. Trimming pared 4 bases from V and 4 bases from J, leaving 16 bases between. Germline CDR1 LGHDT, CDR2 YNNKEL (reference sequence). DNA of the CDR3: TGTGCCAGCAGCCCAAGGACCGAGTTTAGCACTGAAGCTTTCTTT. Translation: CASSPRTEFSTEAFF.

At least ten counts were recorded for this clonotype. The V call is TRBV29-1, the J call TRBJ2-7, with 9 bases matching TRBD1. V dropped 6 bases and J dropped 5; count of bases not matched to a gene: 8. The CDR3 is 13 amino acids. The germline CDR1 and CDR2 sequences are SQVTM and ANQGSEA. CDR3 sequence reads: CSVYPGQGHEQYF. The CDR3 DNA reads TGCAGCGTGTACCCGGGACAGGGCCACGAGCAGTACTTC.

The rearrangement uses TRBV5-1 and TRBJ2-3; 7 nucleotides align to TRBD1. The CDR3 totals 15 residues. The V gene end was trimmed by 5 bases and the J gene end by 2 bases; junction bases not matched to a gene: 8. The V gene's germline CDR1 is SGHRS and CDR2 YFSETQ. The CDR3 sequence is CASRSAGGYTDTQYF. DNA for the CDR3: TGCGCCAGCAGATCTGCAGGGGGATACACAGATACGCAGTATTTT.